This T cell receptor beta chain stems from a study of human T cells and chemical hapten exposure. Study as a whole: Application of 0.01% DPC to the upper back was done by patch test, with a reading at 6 days. Study-wide results and caveats: Alopecia in the donors means their immune response may deviate from healthy people's. Positive correlation was observed between PT1 expanded TCR counts and patch test score.

Time point given: patch test 2, 6 weeks after DPC sensitization. Documented treatment: therapeutic diphenylcyclopropenone sensitization with weekly scalp DPC. The total RNA was obtained from whole blood that was not fractionated. Donation of samples came from alopecia patients who were 18 to 70 years old and suitable for DPC. In regard to this clonotype: The antigen is undetermined.

This CDR3 region has 19 residues. V shed 4 bases and J 3 bases; nucleotides not matched to a gene: 19. The V gene's germline CDR1 is SGHRS and CDR2 YFSETQ. TCRdb redid the calling of the RACE reads with MiXCR, one entry per CDR3 protein. Here the sample spans 35,000 to 45,000 distinct CDR3 sequences, about 9.6% being singletons. The sequencing used whole blood, collected in connection with sensitization to the hapten diphenylcyclopropenone (DPC). This rearrangement joins TRBV5-1 to TRBJ2-7; 10 nucleotides line up with TRBD1. The source is a woman aged 25 to 39 with alopecia areata. Some clones in this sample may be carry-over from other donors' samples. CDR3 in amino acids: CASSASRDRGPYVIYEQYF. CDR3 DNA: TGCGCCAGCAGCGCATCCCGGGACAGGGGTCCCTACGTTATCTACGAGCAGTACTTC.